This T cell receptor beta chain was captured by sequencing in a study of T cell responses to AZD1222 COVID-19 vaccine. On this clone: Its target is not known.

Study results and caveats: Repertoires were obtained solely post-peak T cell response. Clonal diversity was possibly underestimated, and white British individuals and females predominated among donors. Spike-specific TCR breadth and depth both grew after two AZD1222 doses. Dominant CD4 TCR responses targeted spike regions 160-218 and 743-854.

Germline CDR1 and CDR2: MNHEY and SMNVEV (reference sequence). The CDR3 is 18 residues long. With 5 bases removed from V and 0 bases from J, the gap between germline ends came to 21 bases. Assay: immunoSEQ multiplex PCR; the TCRdb copy retains only in-frame clones and omits some. The sample holds around 70,000 clones, roughly 89% seen once. This sequence was found in an adult in good health. The rearrangement links TRBV27 to TRBJ2-3; possibly TRBD1 for D (5 bases). This specimen was peripheral blood, taken on day 0 of AZD1222 vaccination. The CDR3 spells CASSPRPGKMVSTDTQYF. CDR3 coding DNA: TGTGCCAGCAGTCCCAGACCAGGGAAAATGGTTAGCACAGATACGCAGTATTTT.